Following are 32 T cell receptor beta chains from one sample sequenced in a study of OX40 agonist ivuxolimab in advanced cancers. Profiled with immunoSEQ multiplex PCR; TCRdb holds only in-frame clones, not every one. The sample records tens of thousands of clones, about 82% being singletons. The sample consisted of CD4+ or CD8+ T cells sorted from blood, taken in a trial of the OX40 agonist ivuxolimab. The receptors come from an adult with an advanced solid tumor such as melanoma, head and neck, liver or kidney cancer.

The chain couples TRBV7-9 to TRBJ2-2; D gene uncertain. CDR1 and CDR2 (germline): SEHNR, FQNEAQ (reference sequence). Trimming pared 1 base from V and 1 base from J, leaving 10 bases between. This CDR3 comprises 16 residues. In DNA, the CDR3 is TGTGCCAGCAGCTTAGGGCAGGCCCTGAACACCGGGGAGCTGTTTTTT. Its translation is CASSLGQALNTGELFF.

The chain carries TRBV2 and TRBJ2-1; TRBD2 agrees at 7 bases. V shed 4 bases and J 1 base; nucleotides not matched to a gene: 4. Germline CDR1 reads SNHLY; CDR2 reads FYNNEI. There are 15 residues in the CDR3. CDR3 protein: CASSGLAESYNEQFF. The CDR3 region has the DNA TGTGCCAGCAGTGGACTAGCCGAGTCCTACAATGAGCAGTTCTTC. The entire variable domain, with the rest obtained from reference TRBV2 and TRBJ2-1, is as follows: EPEVTQTPSHQVTQMGQEVILRCVPISNHLYFYWYRQILGQKVEFLVSFYNNEISEKSEIFDDQFSVERPDGSNFTLKIRSTKLEDSAMYFCASSGLAESYNEQFFGPGTRLTVL.

V usage is TRBV18 and J usage is TRBJ1-1; D is undetermined. This CDR3 has 13 residues. Germline V lookup: CDR1 KGHSH, CDR2 LQKENI. The ends were cut back, 4 bases at V and 3 bases at J, with 9 bases in the middle. Written as DNA, the CDR3 is TGTGCCAGCTCACAAGCATCTGACACTGAAGCTTTCTTT. Translation: CASSQASDTEAFF.

This clone has just a few counts. The V call is TRBV2, the J call TRBJ1-1, with unresolved D. V lost 8 bases and J 7 bases, leaving 11 bases between the germline ends. The CDR3 covers 11 residues. Germline V gives CDR1 SNHLY, CDR2 FYNNEI. CDR3 amino acids: CASVTYVEAFF. The CDR3 coding sequence is TGTGCCAGCGTCACGTATGTTGAAGCTTTCTTT.

The chain recombines TRBV25-1 with TRBJ2-3; D not resolved. The V gene lost 3 bases and the J gene lost 2 bases, with 6 bases spanning the gap. From germline, CDR1 is MGHDK and CDR2 SYGVNS. This CDR3 is built from 13 residues. The CDR3 here is CASSDGFTDTQYF. CDR3 DNA sequence: TGTGCCAGCAGTGACGGATTCACAGATACGCAGTATTTT. Drawing the rest from reference TRBV25-1 and TRBJ2-3, the complete variable domain is EADIYQTPRYLVIGTGKKITLECSQTMGHDKMYWYQQDPGMELHLIHYSYGVNSTEKGDLSSESTVSRIRTEHFPLTLESARPSHTSQYLCASSDGFTDTQYFGPGTRLTVL.

The chain carries TRBV11-2 and TRBJ2-3, with 8 nucleotides matching TRBD2. CDR3 size: 15 residues. J lost 2 bases, V lost 2 bases, and 3 bases had no gene match. Germline V gene lookup returns CDR1 SGHAT and CDR2 FQNNGV. The CDR3 nucleotides are TGTGCCAGCAGCTTATCGGGACTAGTCACAGATACGCAGTATTTT. It is translated as CASSLSGLVTDTQYF.

This sequence joins TRBV18 and TRBJ1-1, with D perhaps matching TRBD1 (5 bases). Per the germline V gene, CDR1 is KGHSH and CDR2 is LQKENI. V gave up 5 bases and J gave up 1 base, with 8 bases separating them. CDR3 length equals 13 residues. CDR3 coding DNA: TGTGCCAGCTCATCCGACAGGAACACTGAAGCTTTCTTT. It is translated as CASSSDRNTEAFF.

The V call is TRBV7-2, the J call TRBJ2-1; D is perhaps TRBD2 (7 bases). V was shortened by 2 bases and J by 12 bases, with 26 bases between the two germline ends. CDR3 length equals 17 residues. CDR1 is SGHTA, CDR2 FQGNSA, per germline. CDR3 loop: CASSLWAGGSGGPRQFF. CDR3 DNA sequence: TGTGCCAGCAGCTTATGGGCAGGTGGGTCGGGGGGCCCTCGGCAGTTCTTC.

This clone was counted once. This chain uses TRBV5-8 with TRBJ1-2, with D possibly being TRBD1 (6 bases). In germline, CDR1 is SGHTS, CDR2 YDEGEE. V lost 4 bases to trimming and J lost 8 bases, with 15 bases between them. The CDR3 length is 13 residues. The CDR3 region has the DNA TGTGCCAGCAGCACAAGGCTCCAGGGGGGCTACACCTTC. It specifies CASSTRLQGGYTF.

The chain couples TRBV19 to TRBJ2-7; 10 bases line up with TRBD1. Germline V gene lookup returns CDR1 LNHDA and CDR2 SQIVND (reference sequence). J lost 6 bases, V lost 4 bases, and 9 bases had no gene match. The CDR3 contains 15 residues. Here the CDR3 reads CASSTRTGGGVEQYF. DNA for the CDR3: TGTGCCAGTAGTACGCGGACAGGGGGTGGTGTCGAGCAGTACTTC.

This chain joins TRBV5-8 and TRBJ2-1; 8 nucleotides agree with TRBD1. V gave up 2 bases and J gave up 5 bases; unmatched junction bases: 6. The CDR3 spans 15 residues. Germline CDR1 reads SGHTS; CDR2 reads YDEGEE. CDR3 in DNA: TGTGCCAGCAGCTTCAGGGGGCGCCTTGACAATGAGCAGTTCTTC. Protein: CASSFRGRLDNEQFF.

This rearrangement joins TRBV9 to TRBJ1-3; TRBD1 agrees at 8 bases. The V segment lost 3 bases and the J segment 2 bases; nucleotides outside the gene matches: 7. Germline V lookup: CDR1 SGDLS, CDR2 YYNGEE. The CDR3 length is 16 residues. CDR3 sequence reads: CASSATQGETGNTIYF. The CDR3 DNA follows: TGTGCCAGCAGCGCTACACAGGGGGAAACTGGAAACACCATATATTTT.

The J gene is TRBJ2-3, the V gene TRBV21-1. TRBV21-1 is assigned pseudogene status. This CDR3 is built from 17 residues. The CDR3: CANEVVTGEGCTDTQYF. The CDR3 region has the DNA TGTGCCAACGAAGTCGTAACAGGGGAGGGTTGCACAGATACGCAGTATTTT.

For the CDR3, the DNA is TGTGCCAGCAGTTCGGGGACAGGGGGCGAAAAACTGTTTTTT. Translated, it gives CASSSGTGGEKLFF. The rearrangement links TRBV6-5 to TRBJ1-4, with 12 bases lining up with TRBD1. Germline CDR1 and CDR2: MNHEY and SVGAGI. The CDR3 loop spans 14 amino acids. Trimming at V came to 4 bases and at J to 8 bases, leaving 2 bases not matched to a gene.

The chain carries TRBV10-2 and TRBJ2-3; weak D call: TRBD1 (5 bases). CDR1 WSHSY and CDR2 SAAADI come from the germline V gene. The CDR3 loop spans 14 amino acids. Deletions cut 2 bases from V and 4 bases from J, with 10 bases between. The CDR3 DNA reads TGCGCCAGCAGTGAGAATCGCAGGGCAGATACGCAGTATTTT. It translates to CASSENRRADTQYF.

The chain recombines TRBV19 with TRBJ1-3; D not resolved. In germline, CDR1 is LNHDA, CDR2 SQIVND (reference sequence). This CDR3 is 15 amino acids long. Trimming removed 6 bases from V and 1 base from J, with 13 bases in between. Written as DNA, the CDR3 is TGTGCCAGTAGAACCAGCCTCAAATCTGGAAACACCATATATTTT. This encodes CASRTSLKSGNTIYF.

This chain connects TRBV7-9 to TRBJ1-1; D is uncertain. Deletions cut 5 bases from V and 4 bases from J, with 14 bases between. The length of the CDR3 is 14 residues. In germline, CDR1 is SEHNR, CDR2 FQNEAQ (reference sequence). CDR3 residues: CASSLDQSRTEAFF. The CDR3 coding sequence is TGTGCCAGCAGCCTTGACCAGTCCCGCACTGAAGCTTTCTTT.

The CDR3 DNA reads as TGTGCCAGCAGCCAAGAGGGACAGAATAATGAAAAACTGTTTTTT. Protein: CASSQEGQNNEKLFF. The J gene is TRBJ1-4, the V gene TRBV4-2; TRBD1 aligns across 7 bases. The trim removed 0 bases at V and 4 bases at J, leaving 2 bases unmatched. The V gene's germline CDR1 is LGHNA and CDR2 YNFKEQ. This CDR3 comprises 15 residues.

V and J are TRBV7-8 and TRBJ2-2; 8 bases are shared with TRBD1. V lost 5 bases to trimming and J lost 6 bases; unmatched junction nucleotides: 2. CDR1 is SGHVS and CDR2 is FQNEAQ in the germline V gene. This CDR3 region has 13 residues. As DNA, the CDR3 is TGTGCCAGCAGCCCCAGGGGGCCCGGGGAGCTGTTTTTT. This encodes CASSPRGPGELFF.

The gene calls are TRBV5-1 and TRBJ2-3; no definite D call. Germline loops: CDR1 SGHRS, CDR2 YFSETQ. This CDR3 comprises 17 residues. The ends were cut back, 0 bases at V and 0 bases at J, with 14 bases in the middle. Here the CDR3 reads CASSLAQTNPSTDTQYF. CDR3 bases: TGCGCCAGCAGCTTGGCCCAGACGAATCCTAGCACAGATACGCAGTATTTT.

This clone was counted once. The chain couples TRBV19 to TRBJ2-6; D remains ambiguous. Germline V CDR1 and CDR2: LNHDA, SQIVND (reference sequence). V dropped 4 bases and J dropped 2 bases, with 3 bases sitting between them. The CDR3 extends over 13 amino acids. The CDR3 coding sequence is TGTGCCAGTAGTAGAGCTGGGGCCAACGTCCTGACTTTC. It is translated as CASSRAGANVLTF.

The chain couples TRBV20-1 to TRBJ2-7; no clear D. This CDR3 is 11 amino acids long. The V end lost 4 bases, the J end lost 2 bases, and 6 bases lay between the germline ends. CDR1 and CDR2 (germline): DFQATT, SNEGSKA (reference sequence). As DNA, the CDR3 is TGCAGTGCTATTCGGGCCTACGAGCAGTACTTC. Its translation: CSAIRAYEQYF.

This clone was recorded a few times. This chain links TRBV6-1 with TRBJ2-2; perhaps TRBD2 as D (6 bases). Between the trimmed V and J ends, which lost 3 bases and 6 bases, there was a span of 8 bases. Germline loops: CDR1 MNHNS, CDR2 SASEGT. CDR3 length equals 13 residues. CDR3 sequence reads: CASSEREPGELFF. CDR3 sequence (DNA): TGTGCCAGCAGTGAGCGGGAACCCGGGGAGCTGTTTTTT.

The CDR3 DNA reads as TGCGCCAGCAGCTTGGTCGCTAGCGGGGGAAACACAGATACGCAGTATTTT. Its translation: CASSLVASGGNTDTQYF. V usage is TRBV5-1 and J usage is TRBJ2-3; 10 positions agree with TRBD2. Germline CDR1 is SGHRS and CDR2 is YFSETQ. J lost 2 bases, V lost 0 bases, and 6 bases had no gene match. There are 17 residues in the CDR3.

The chain links TRBV7-6 to TRBJ2-2, with 12 positions matching TRBD2. The CDR3 extends over 17 amino acids. J was trimmed by 0 bases and V by 5 bases; bases with no gene match: 4. Germline V gene lookup returns CDR1 SGHVS and CDR2 FNYEAQ. CDR3 DNA: TGTGCCAGCAGCACTGGACTAGCGGGATCGAACACCGGGGAGCTGTTTTTT. Encoded protein: CASSTGLAGSNTGELFF.

This chain joins TRBV11-2 and TRBJ2-3, with 13 bases lining up with TRBD2. The CDR3 spans 17 residues. The germline CDR1 and CDR2 sequences are SGHAT and FQNNGV. Trimming removed 1 base from V and 5 bases from J; junction bases left unmatched: 6. CDR3 sequence reads: CASSLAPRLAGGDTQYF. The DNA of the CDR3 is TGTGCCAGCAGCTTAGCCCCACGACTAGCGGGGGGAGATACGCAGTATTTT.

The chain couples TRBV7-2 to TRBJ1-2; D not resolved. From germline, CDR1 is SGHTA and CDR2 FQGNSA. V was shortened by 2 bases and J by 2 bases, with 9 bases between the two germline ends. The CDR3 spans 14 residues. The CDR3 spells CASSLTAQNYGYTF. In DNA form, the CDR3 reads TGTGCCAGCAGCTTAACTGCACAGAACTATGGCTACACCTTC.

The V and J genes are TRBV7-2 and TRBJ2-2; unclear D gene. CDR1 is SGHTA, CDR2 FQGNSA, per germline. The CDR3 is made up of 13 amino acids. V lost 5 bases to trimming and J lost 1 base, with 5 bases between them. The CDR3 DNA reads as TGTGCCAGCAGCGCTGTGAACACCGGGGAGCTGTTTTTT. This encodes CASSAVNTGELFF.

The chain employs TRBV4-1 and TRBJ2-7; a possible D gene is TRBD1 (5 bases). The germline CDR1 and CDR2 sequences are MGHRA and YSYEKL. CDR3 length: 14 residues. Trimming cost V 1 base and J 3 bases, with 10 bases left between them. The chain's CDR3 is CASSQGDQGYEQYF. The CDR3 DNA is TGCGCCAGCAGCCAAGGAGATCAGGGCTACGAGCAGTACTTC.

The chain couples TRBV6-1 to TRBJ2-3; 12 bases match TRBD2. The CDR3 totals 18 residues. Germline V gene data show CDR1 as MNHNS and CDR2 as SASEGT. Trimming at V came to 1 base and at J to 4 bases, leaving 9 bases not matched to a gene. CDR3 bases: TGTGCCAGCAGTGAAGATCTGGCTAGCGGGGGGGCGGCAGATACGCAGTATTTT. Its translation: CASSEDLASGGAADTQYF.

This clone has more than one count but fewer than ten. The CDR3 DNA reads as TGTGCCAGCAGTGAAGGGGACAGAGACCAAGAGACCCAGTACTTC. Translating gives CASSEGDRDQETQYF. The V call is TRBV6-1, the J call TRBJ2-5, with 7 bases identical to TRBD1. J lost 0 bases, V lost 1 base, and 2 bases had no gene match. Looked up from germline, CDR1 is MNHNS and CDR2 is SASEGT. The CDR3 sequence is 15 residues long.

This chain joins TRBV6-6 and TRBJ2-1; D uncertain. The CDR3 length is 14 residues. CDR1 is MNHNY and CDR2 is SVGAGI in the germline V gene (reference sequence). V gave up 2 bases and J gave up 4 bases, with 9 bases separating them. CDR3 residues: CASSYGWQYNEQFF. CDR3 in DNA: TGTGCCAGCAGTTACGGCTGGCAGTACAATGAGCAGTTCTTC.